The 5 T cell receptor beta chains below all came from one sample that was sequenced in a study of cytomegalovirus exposure and HLA in healthy donors. The PCR ran on 60 Vbeta and 13 Jbeta primers. Sequencing was performed with immunoSEQ multiplex PCR; in TCRdb, only in-frame clones are kept and a portion is missing. Of about 110,000 clones listed, about two thirds are singletons. Sequencing used PBMCs. Receptors originate from a woman in her sixties or seventies in good health and CMV-seropositive.

V usage is TRBV7-8 and J usage is TRBJ1-1, with 11 bases lining up with TRBD1. The V gene's germline CDR1 is SGHVS and CDR2 FQNEAQ. This CDR3 comprises 15 residues. V was pared by 2 bases and J by 6 bases, with 5 bases of the junction left unmatched. This CDR3 is CASSLLWGQGAEAFF. DNA for the CDR3: TGTGCCAGCAGCTTATTGTGGGGACAGGGGGCTGAAGCTTTCTTT.

The chain links TRBV14 to TRBJ1-6; 8 bases match TRBD1. V gave up 4 bases and J gave up 5 bases; unmatched junction bases: 7. The CDR3 runs to 16 residues. Germline assignment: CDR1 SGHDN and CDR2 FVKESK. Written as DNA, the CDR3 is TGTGCCAGCAGCCCGAGAGCGACAGGGGATAATTCACCCCTCCACTTT. Its protein product is CASSPRATGDNSPLHF.

CDR3: CASSYKRGGPGELFF. In DNA, the CDR3 is TGTGCCAGCAGTTACAAGCGGGGGGGCCCCGGGGAGCTGTTTTTT. The gene calls are TRBV6-5 and TRBJ2-2, with 10 bases fitting TRBD2. V lost 2 bases, J lost 6 bases, and 3 bases stayed unmatched. Germline V gives CDR1 MNHEY, CDR2 SVGAGI. This CDR3 region has 15 residues.

The table lists this clone with a count of one. The chain couples TRBV7-6 to TRBJ1-5; D is uncertain. Trimming shortened V by 3 bases and J by 1 base, and 10 bases separated the two germline ends. The CDR3 runs to 15 residues. CDR1 and CDR2 (germline): SGHVS, FNYEAQ. The CDR3 is CASSLSTESNQPQHF. The CDR3 bases are TGTGCCAGCAGCTTGTCTACTGAGAGCAATCAGCCCCAGCATTTT.

V gene TRBV30 combines with J gene TRBJ1-4, with TRBD1 identical over 10 bases. This CDR3 contains 14 residues. In germline, CDR1 is GTSNPN, CDR2 SVGIG (reference sequence). The V gene end was trimmed by 3 bases and the J gene end by 7 bases; junction bases not matched to a gene: 5. The CDR3 region is CAWRMTGGIEKLFF. For the CDR3, the DNA is TGTGCCTGGAGAATGACAGGGGGCATTGAAAAACTGTTTTTT.